The clone carrying this TCR beta chain was counted only a few times. The antigen remains unidentified. Germline V gene lookup returns CDR1 KGHSH and CDR2 LQKENI. The ends lost 3 bases at V and 8 bases at J; junction bases unmatched: 10. The CDR3 is 15 amino acids. 13 Jbeta primers and 60 Vbeta primers were used for the PCR. TCRdb keeps only in-frame clones here, not all; method: immunoSEQ multiplex PCR. Among under 200,000 clones listed, 82% were seen once. This sample stems from a study of cytomegalovirus exposure and HLA in healthy donors. The study's findings and limits: Most TCR sequences showed up rarely, but some public TCRs showed up in many donors. What was likely a sequencing artifact was a cluster of highly shared sequence variants.

Healthy donors of bone marrow made up the group. V is TRBV18 and J is TRBJ1-2; 9 bases fit TRBD1. The specimen was PBMCs. This TCR was sampled from a man aged 45-65 years in good health and CMV-seropositive. This chain's CDR3 is CASSPFRTGDDGYTF. In nucleotides, the CDR3 is TGTGCCAGCTCACCCTTTCGGACAGGGGATGACGGCTACACCTTC.